Listed here are 23 T cell receptor beta chains from one sample, sequenced in a study of CD8+ T cells in alopecia areata. Extracted from the samples, RNA was reverse transcribed into cDNA to serve as the sequencing template. Libraries were prepared by immunoSEQ multiplex PCR; TCRdb keeps only in-frame clonotypes and omits some of them. Counted here are about 190,000 clones, more than 55% occurring once; the ten biggest clones make up about 0.69%. Documented treatment: oral pan-JAK inhibitor, 5-10 mg twice daily. Here the sequenced sample was CD4+ T cells sorted from blood, taken at week 4, from a patient treated with tofacitinib. Receptor source: a human donor with alopecia areata.

This clone has a handful of counts. The chain recombines TRBV2 with TRBJ2-7; D call uncertain. The germline CDR1 and CDR2 sequences are SNHLY and FYNNEI. V was trimmed by 1 base and J by 3 bases, leaving 10 bases between them. The CDR3 covers 14 residues. CDR3 amino acids: CASSEGRLYYEQYF. CDR3 in DNA: TGTGCCAGCAGTGAAGGGAGACTGTACTACGAGCAGTACTTC.

The rearrangement joins TRBV4-1 to TRBJ2-5; 7 bases are shared with TRBD2. This CDR3 region has 19 residues. Germline values: CDR1 MGHRA, CDR2 YSYEKL. J gave up 1 base and V 0 bases, and 14 bases lay outside the gene matches. The CDR3 here is CASSQDTASGESPQETQYF. CDR3 in DNA: TGCGCCAGCAGCCAAGATACGGCTAGCGGAGAATCTCCCCAAGAGACCCAGTACTTC.

In nucleotides, the CDR3 is TGTGCCAGCAGTTACGGGGTGGCAGCTTTCTTT. Protein: CASSYGVAAFF. The rearrangement links TRBV6-1 to TRBJ1-1, with no clear D. Germline CDR1 MNHNS, CDR2 SASEGT. Trimming took 5 bases from V and 10 from J, leaving 11 bases between them. The CDR3 has 11 amino acids.

This clone was counted only a few times. V is TRBV6-5 and J is TRBJ2-3; TRBD2 agrees at 13 bases. The germline V gene encodes CDR1 MNHEY and CDR2 SVGAGI. The CDR3 has 13 amino acids. The ends lost 11 bases at V and 4 bases at J; junction bases unmatched: 3. The CDR3 bases are TGTGCCTCAGGACTAGCGGGAGCAGATACGCAGTATTTT. This sequence encodes CASGLAGADTQYF.

V and J are TRBV7-2 and TRBJ1-5; no definite D call. V lost 0 bases to trimming and J lost 4 bases, with 10 bases between them. The length of the CDR3 is 15 residues. The germline gives CDR1 SGHTA, CDR2 FQGNSA. The CDR3 sequence is CASSLAGRTNQPQHF. As DNA, the CDR3 is TGTGCCAGCAGCTTAGCGGGCAGAACTAATCAGCCCCAGCATTTT.

This rearrangement joins TRBV29-1 to TRBJ2-7; D is perhaps TRBD2 (6 bases). CDR1 is SQVTM and CDR2 is ANQGSEA in the germline V gene. The CDR3 loop spans 12 amino acids. Trimming removed 4 bases from V and 3 bases from J, with 10 bases in between. The CDR3 DNA reads as TGCAGCGTTGTGCAGGGAGGCTACGAGCAGTACTTC. As protein: CSVVQGGYEQYF.

The chain joins TRBV25-1 to TRBJ2-2, with 8 bases that match TRBD1. V was clipped by 0 bases and J by 7 bases; unmatched bases: 4. Germline values: CDR1 MGHDK, CDR2 SYGVNS. The CDR3 extends over 15 amino acids. The CDR3 DNA follows: TGTGCCAGCAGTGAATATGCAGGGGGCTTCGGGGAGCTGTTTTTT. Encoded protein: CASSEYAGGFGELFF. Full variable domain (missing parts from reference TRBV25-1 and TRBJ2-2): EADIYQTPRYLVIGTGKKITLECSQTMGHDKMYWYQQDPGMELHLIHYSYGVNSTEKGDLSSESTVSRIRTEHFPLTLESARPSHTSQYLCASSEYAGGFGELFFGEGSRLTVL.

The CDR3 spells CASSVDVSSYNEQFF. CDR3 DNA: TGTGCCAGCAGCGTAGATGTGAGCTCCTACAATGAGCAGTTCTTC. This chain links TRBV9 with TRBJ2-1; no reliable D call. Trimming shortened V by 0 bases and J by 0 bases, and 7 bases separated the two germline ends. This CDR3 is 15 amino acids long. The V gene's germline CDR1 is SGDLS and CDR2 YYNGEE.

The rearrangement uses TRBV10-3 and TRBJ1-4; no clear D. The V gene's germline CDR1 is ENHRY and CDR2 SYGVKD. The CDR3 extends over 9 amino acids. This CDR3 is CVKAGKLFF. DNA for the CDR3: TGTGTCAAGGCTGGGAAACTGTTTTTT.

The V call is TRBV5-1, the J call TRBJ2-3; 10 nucleotides align to TRBD2. The ends lost 4 bases at V and 5 bases at J; junction bases unmatched: 7. This CDR3 region has 15 residues. The germline V gene encodes CDR1 SGHRS and CDR2 YFSETQ. The CDR3, as DNA: TGCGCCAGCAGCCCTGGACTAGCGGCGAGAGATACGCAGTATTTT. It translates to CASSPGLAARDTQYF.

The V gene is TRBV9, the J gene TRBJ2-1; 10 bases line up with TRBD2. Trimming cost V 4 bases and J 6 bases; bases outside gene matches: 13. Germline CDR1 reads SGDLS; CDR2 reads YYNGEE. There are 17 residues in the CDR3. CDR3 sequence reads: CASSIGTAGLAINEQFF. CDR3 nucleotide sequence: TGTGCCAGCAGCATCGGGACGGCGGGACTAGCGATCAATGAGCAGTTCTTC.

This sequence joins TRBV29-1 and TRBJ2-4; D is unclear. Per the germline V gene, CDR1 is SQVTM and CDR2 is ANQGSEA. Trimming shortened V by 3 bases and J by 1 base, and 10 bases separated the two germline ends. This CDR3 contains 14 residues. The CDR3 loop reads CSVDEYSAKNIQYF. DNA of the CDR3: TGCAGCGTTGACGAGTATTCGGCCAAAAACATTCAGTACTTC.

The table lists this clone with a count of one. The chain combines TRBV27 with TRBJ1-2, with D tentatively TRBD1 (6 bases). The CDR3 loop spans 15 amino acids. V was trimmed by 6 bases and J by 2 bases, leaving 16 bases between them. Germline loops: CDR1 MNHEY, CDR2 SMNVEV (reference sequence). The CDR3 DNA reads TGTGCCAGCAGGGAGCTGGCGGGACACAACTATGGCTACACCTTC. It codes for CASRELAGHNYGYTF.

V gene TRBV28 combines with J gene TRBJ2-5; D is unclear. With 10 bases removed from V and 5 bases from J, the gap between germline ends came to 17 bases. Per germline, CDR1 MDHEN and CDR2 SYDVKM. This CDR3 spans 13 amino acids. The CDR3 DNA is TGTGCCATCAAAGACACGGCCCCGGAGACCCAGTACTTC. Protein sequence: CAIKDTAPETQYF.

The table lists this clone with a few counts. The CDR3 sequence: CASTIGYTGELFF. The DNA for the CDR3 is TGTGCCAGTACGATTGGTTACACCGGGGAGCTGTTTTTT. The chain couples TRBV19 to TRBJ2-2; no reliable D call. Deletions cut 7 bases from V and 3 bases from J, with 9 bases between. The CDR3 consists of 13 residues. Per germline, CDR1 LNHDA and CDR2 SQIVND (reference sequence).

The chain employs TRBV29-1 and TRBJ2-3, with 7 nucleotides matching TRBD2. Per the germline V gene, CDR1 is SQVTM and CDR2 is ANQGSEA. The CDR3 has 12 amino acids. The V segment lost 6 bases and the J segment 4 bases; nucleotides outside the gene matches: 4. The CDR3 loop reads CSVRTSSDTQYF. As DNA, the CDR3 is TGCAGCGTACGGACTAGTTCAGATACGCAGTATTTT.

The chain combines TRBV29-1 with TRBJ2-5, with D maybe TRBD2 (5 bases). The germline CDR1 and CDR2 sequences are SQVTM and ANQGSEA. V lost 7 bases and J 2 bases, leaving 8 bases between the germline ends. There are 11 residues in the CDR3. The CDR3 protein is CSGAEQETQYF. DNA for the CDR3: TGCAGCGGAGCGGAACAAGAGACCCAGTACTTC.

J is TRBJ1-5 and V is TRBV4-2; D not resolved. Between the trimmed V and J ends, which lost 1 base and 2 bases, there was a span of 9 bases. The CDR3 totals 15 residues. CDR1 is LGHNA and CDR2 is YNFKEQ in the germline V gene. CDR3 protein: CASSQGSGGNQPQHF. CDR3 nucleotide sequence: TGTGCCAGCAGCCAAGGCTCCGGGGGCAATCAGCCCCAGCATTTT.

V and J are TRBV4-3 and TRBJ2-7, with 9 positions matching TRBD1. Germline CDR1 and CDR2: LGHNA and YSLEER. V gave up 4 bases and J gave up 4 bases; unmatched junction bases: 11. This CDR3 region has 16 residues. In DNA, the CDR3 is TGCGCCAGCAGCCTCTCGACCGGGACAGGGATTTACGAGCAGTACTTC. Encoded protein: CASSLSTGTGIYEQYF.

This clone has a handful of counts. The final CDR3 position lacks the conserved phenylalanine or tryptophan, pointing to a likely read error. No DNA is shown, since the ends of the CDR3 on it are uncertain; the CDR3 is the one TCRdb lists. The CDR3 reads CASSQPPGGFRQ. The chain carries TRBV4-2 and TRBJ1-2. Both ends counted, the CDR3 spans 12 residues. Germline loops: CDR1 LGHNA, CDR2 YNFKEQ.

J is TRBJ2-7 and V is TRBV5-1; D possibly corresponds to TRBD2 (7 bases). The V end was cut by 3 bases, the J end by 7 bases, with 14 bases between. The CDR3 is 13 amino acids. Germline V CDR1 and CDR2: SGHRS, YFSETQ. The CDR3: CASSWGASGEQYF. The CDR3 region has the DNA TGCGCCAGCAGCTGGGGGGCTAGCGGAGAGCAGTACTTC.

This clone has just a few counts. The genes are TRBV15 and TRBJ2-7; TRBD2 agrees at 10 bases. Losses at the gene ends were 5 bases for V and 7 bases for J; bases not matched to a gene: 11. Germline V gives CDR1 LNHNV, CDR2 YYDKDF (reference sequence). This CDR3 spans 15 amino acids. The CDR3 is CATSGGSGRAGEQYF. The CDR3 region has the DNA TGTGCCACCAGCGGGGGCAGCGGGAGGGCCGGGGAGCAGTACTTC.

This clone was seen a handful of times. V usage is TRBV6-5 and J usage is TRBJ2-3; D uncertain. The germline gives CDR1 MNHEY, CDR2 SVGAGI. The length of the CDR3 is 12 residues. V was pared by 8 bases and J by 4 bases, with 10 bases between. CDR3 DNA sequence: TGTGCCAGCCGCTCAAGACCAGATACGCAGTATTTT. It specifies CASRSRPDTQYF.